The present T cell receptor (beta chain) was sequenced within a study of shared clonotypes between healthy human individuals. Assay used: immunoSEQ multiplex PCR; TCRdb lists only in-frame clones, some missing. The sample lists 700,000 or so clones; less than 80% were seen once. CDR3 length: 14 amino acids. The V end lost 5 bases, the J end lost 2 bases, and 7 bases lay between the germline ends. CDR1 SNHLY and CDR2 FYNNEI come from the germline V gene. The sequence was collected from a woman in her 30s in good health. The chain employs TRBV2 and TRBJ2-6; D possibly corresponds to TRBD2 (5 bases). What was sequenced was memory CD4+ T cells sorted from blood. Subset in this sample: CD45RA-negative fraction. CDR3 nucleotide sequence: TGTGCCAGCAGTATCGGGGCTGGGGCCAACGTCCTGACTTTC. It specifies CASSIGAGANVLTF.